A single sample gave rise to the 7 T cell receptor beta chains below, sequenced in a study of CD8 T cells in Susac syndrome. Reverse transcription used roughly 0.45 to 1 ug RNA and random hexamers. In TCRdb, the immunoSEQ multiplex PCR reads were re-called with MiXCR into one record per CDR3 protein. Altogether roughly 80,000 distinct CDR3 sequences are present, 94% being singletons, with the ten largest covering 0.26%. Sequencing was performed on CD8+ T cells from PBMCs. The receptors derive from a human donor in good health.

The V call is TRBV27, the J call TRBJ1-1; D remains ambiguous. Germline V CDR1 and CDR2: MNHEY, SMNVEV (reference sequence). Trimming stripped 5 bases from V and 1 base from J, with 17 bases between. The CDR3 sequence is 16 residues long. The CDR3 reads CASSPYGIVGNTEAFF. Here the CDR3 DNA reads TGTGCCAGCAGTCCCTATGGGATAGTGGGGAACACTGAAGCTTTCTTT.

J is TRBJ2-1 and V is TRBV7-6, with 10 bases that match TRBD2. Germline CDR1 SGHVS, CDR2 FNYEAQ. This CDR3 is built from 16 residues. Unmatched junction bases numbered 13, after V lost 5 bases and J lost 9 bases. The CDR3 nucleotides are TGTGCCAGCAGCCGAGGTGCTAGCGGGGGAGTGGGTGAGCAGTTCTTC. This translates into CASSRGASGGVGEQFF.

This clonotype was observed a single time. J is TRBJ2-7 and V is TRBV7-6, with 7 bases fitting TRBD1. CDR3 size: 14 residues. Germline CDR1 SGHVS, CDR2 FNYEAQ. Trimming at V came to 5 bases and at J to 3 bases, leaving 7 bases not matched to a gene. CDR3 amino acids: CASSPTGSHYEQYV. The CDR3 coding sequence is TGTGCCAGCAGCCCGACAGGGTCCCACTACGAGCAGTACGTC.

The chain couples TRBV4-1 to TRBJ2-1, with TRBD1 identical over 8 bases. The germline gives CDR1 MGHRA, CDR2 YSYEKL. V gave up 4 bases and J gave up 4 bases; unmatched junction bases: 6. The CDR3 length is 15 residues. In nucleotides, the CDR3 is TGCGCCAGCAGCCGAGGACAGGGAATATACAATGAGCAGTTCTTC. It yields the protein CASSRGQGIYNEQFF.

The J gene is TRBJ2-5, the V gene TRBV11-2, with TRBD1 as a possible D gene (5 bases). The CDR3 loop spans 12 amino acids. V dropped 6 bases and J dropped 5 bases, with 10 bases sitting between them. In germline, CDR1 is SGHAT, CDR2 FQNNGV. The CDR3 is CASRGAVETQYF. CDR3 nucleotides: TGTGCCAGCAGAGGGGCTGTGGAGACCCAGTACTTC. The entire variable domain, with the rest obtained from reference TRBV11-2 and TRBJ2-5, is as follows: EAGVAQSPRYKIIEKRQSVAFWCNPISGHATLYWYQQILGQGPKLLIQFQNNGVVDDSQLPKDRFSAERLKGVDSTLKIQPAKLEDSAVYLCASRGAVETQYFGPGTRLLVL.

This chain connects TRBV2 to TRBJ1-2; a weak D match, TRBD1 (5 bases). V lost 10 bases and J 4 bases, leaving 16 bases between the germline ends. This CDR3 spans 13 amino acids. Germline CDR1 and CDR2: SNHLY and FYNNEI. CDR3 nucleotides: TGTGCCACCCCGGGGGGGAGGTCCTATGGCTACACCTTC. Translation: CATPGGRSYGYTF.

The chain carries TRBV20-1 and TRBJ2-5, with D perhaps matching TRBD2 (5 bases). The CDR3 extends over 17 amino acids. The V gene lost 0 bases and the J gene lost 1 base, with 18 bases spanning the gap. CDR1 and CDR2 from the germline V gene are DFQATT and SNEGSKA (reference sequence). The CDR3 coding sequence is TGCAGTGCTAGAGATCTGTGGGGTAGCGAGAGCCAAGAGACCCAGTACTTC. Protein: CSARDLWGSESQETQYF.